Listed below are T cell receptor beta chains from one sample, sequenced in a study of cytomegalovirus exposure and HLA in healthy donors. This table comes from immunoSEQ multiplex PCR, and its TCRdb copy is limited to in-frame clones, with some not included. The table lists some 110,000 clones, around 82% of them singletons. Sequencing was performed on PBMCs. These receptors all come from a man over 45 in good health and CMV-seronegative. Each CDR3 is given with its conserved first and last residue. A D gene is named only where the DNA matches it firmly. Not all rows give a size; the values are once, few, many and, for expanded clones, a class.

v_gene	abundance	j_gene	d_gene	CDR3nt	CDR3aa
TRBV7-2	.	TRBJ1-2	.	TGTGCCAGCAGCTATGGGCCTGCCTATGGCTACACCTTC	CASSYGPAYGYTF
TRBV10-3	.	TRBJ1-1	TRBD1	TGTGCCATCAGTGAGTCGAGGACAGGTAACACTGAAGCTTTCTTT	CAISESRTGNTEAFF
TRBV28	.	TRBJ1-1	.	TGTGCCAGTCTCCCTCCCGGGGTGCGGGCTGAAGCTTTCTTT	CASLPPGVRAEAFF
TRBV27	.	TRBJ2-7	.	TGTGCCAGCAGTTCCCTGGACAGCTACGAGCAGTACTTC	CASSSLDSYEQYF
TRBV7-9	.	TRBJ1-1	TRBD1	TGTGCCAGCAGCTTATCCTACGTGGGACAGGGGGAGGAGGTTGAAGCTTTCTTT	CASSLSYVGQGEEVEAFF
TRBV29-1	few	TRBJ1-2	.	TGCAGCGTTGAAGATCGGGGGGACGCCTATGGCTACACCTTC	CSVEDRGDAYGYTF
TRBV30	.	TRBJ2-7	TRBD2	TGTGCCTGGAATCTCGTGGGGGCGGGGGGGAACTACGAGCAGTACTTC	CAWNLVGAGGNYEQYF
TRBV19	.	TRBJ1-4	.	TGTGCCAGTAGTACCCTTCAGGGCCCTAATGAAAAACTGTTTTTT	CASSTLQGPNEKLFF
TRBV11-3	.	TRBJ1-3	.	TGTGCCAGCAGCCCCGGACCAGGGTCGGGAAACACCATATATTTT	CASSPGPGSGNTIYF
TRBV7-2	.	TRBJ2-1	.	TGTGCCAGCAGCTTAGTAGGGGGTTCAGGCAATGAGCAGTTCTTC	CASSLVGGSGNEQFF
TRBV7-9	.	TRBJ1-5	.	TGTTCCAGCAGCTTAGAAGGCGGGGGCGGGCAGCCCCAGCATTTT	CSSSLEGGGGQPQHF
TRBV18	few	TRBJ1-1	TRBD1	TGTGCCAGCTCACCTAACAGGGGGCATGACACTGAAGCTTTCTTT	CASSPNRGHDTEAFF
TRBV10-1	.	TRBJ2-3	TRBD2	TGCGCCAGCCAACCGGGACTAGCGGGAGATACGCAGTATTTT	CASQPGLAGDTQYF
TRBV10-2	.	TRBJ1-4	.	TGCGCCAGCAGTGAGTCGAGGTCTGCAACTAATGAAAAACTGTTTTTT	CASSESRSATNEKLFF
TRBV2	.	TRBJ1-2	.	TGTGCCAGCACGTTTTCAGGGGTGGATGGCTACACCTTC	CASTFSGVDGYTF